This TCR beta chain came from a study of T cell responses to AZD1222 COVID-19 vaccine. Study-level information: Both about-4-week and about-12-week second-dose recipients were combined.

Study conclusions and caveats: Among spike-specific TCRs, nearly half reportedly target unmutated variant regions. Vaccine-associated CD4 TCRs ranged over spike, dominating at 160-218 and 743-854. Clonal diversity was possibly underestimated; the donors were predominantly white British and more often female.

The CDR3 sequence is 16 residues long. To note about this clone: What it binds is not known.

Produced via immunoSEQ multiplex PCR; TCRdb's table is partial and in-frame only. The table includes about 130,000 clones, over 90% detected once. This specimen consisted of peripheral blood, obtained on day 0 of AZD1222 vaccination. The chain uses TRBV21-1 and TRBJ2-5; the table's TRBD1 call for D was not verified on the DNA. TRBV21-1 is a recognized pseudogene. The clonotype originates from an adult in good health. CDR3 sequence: CASSVYRSTLQETQYF. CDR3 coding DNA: TGTGCCAGCAGCGTCTACAGAAGTACCCTACAAGAGACCCAGTACTTC.